This entry describes one T cell receptor beta chain. This sample was included in a study of cytomegalovirus exposure and HLA in healthy donors. The PCR contained 60 Vbeta and 13 Jbeta primers. Sequencing was performed with immunoSEQ multiplex PCR; in TCRdb, only in-frame clones are kept and a portion is missing. This table lists about 96,000 clones. This receptor was taken from a woman in her twenties or thirties in good health and CMV-seronegative. The source material was PBMCs.

The CDR3 loop reads CASRGLAGDIQYF. The CDR3 bases are TGTGCCAGCAGGGGACTAGCGGGAGACATTCAGTACTTC. The chain links TRBV2 to TRBJ2-4, with 14 bases lining up with TRBD2. The CDR3 sequence is 13 residues long. Trimming took 6 bases from V and 8 from J; bases not matched to a gene: 0. The germline V gene encodes CDR1 SNHLY and CDR2 FYNNEI.